These 26 T cell receptor beta chains share one sample of origin, sequenced in a study of blood T cell repertoires in COVID-19. Sequencing was performed with immunoSEQ multiplex PCR; in TCRdb, only in-frame clones are kept and a portion is missing. The data hold fewer than 250,000 clones, with approximately 82% observed a single time. The specimen sequenced was peripheral blood. These receptors came from a woman in her seventies with active or convalescent COVID-19.

This rearrangement joins TRBV11-2 to TRBJ1-6; 7 bases fit TRBD1. CDR1 is SGHAT and CDR2 is FQNNGV in the germline V gene. This CDR3 comprises 15 residues. V gave up 0 bases and J gave up 8 bases; unmatched junction bases: 4. In DNA, the CDR3 is TGTGCCAGCAGCTTAGAAGAGGGGGCGCATTCACCCCTCCACTTT. Encoded protein: CASSLEEGAHSPLHF.

In its sample, this clone was seen once. The V gene is TRBV7-9, the J gene TRBJ1-1; D ambiguous. Trimming pared 2 bases from V and 8 bases from J, leaving 15 bases between. The CDR3 sequence is 14 residues long. The V gene's germline CDR1 is SEHNR and CDR2 FQNEAQ (reference sequence). CDR3 bases: TGTGCCAGCAGCTTAACCTCCCATTTAGTAGAAGCTTTCTTT. Amino acids: CASSLTSHLVEAFF.

The CDR3 region has the DNA TGTGCCAGGGGGACACTTTACGAGCAGTACTTC. Its translation is CARGTLYEQYF. V usage is TRBV2 and J usage is TRBJ2-7; D is possibly TRBD1 (6 bases). Germline CDR1 reads SNHLY; CDR2 reads FYNNEI. The CDR3 consists of 11 residues. Trimming removed 9 bases at V and 4 bases at J, with 10 bases between.

This chain uses TRBV5-1 with TRBJ2-7; 9 bases are shared with TRBD2. The CDR3 is made up of 15 amino acids. Trimming took 0 bases from V and 4 from J; bases not matched to a gene: 5. Germline V gene sequence: CDR1 SGHRS, CDR2 YFSETQ. The CDR3 sequence: CASSLALAGLYEQYF. The CDR3 nucleotides are TGCGCCAGCAGCTTGGCGCTAGCGGGGCTATACGAGCAGTACTTC.

The V and J genes are TRBV28 and TRBJ1-5, with D possibly TRBD1 on 6 matching bases. CDR1 is MDHEN, CDR2 SYDVKM, per germline. Trimming took 6 bases from V and 1 from J, leaving 19 bases between them. This CDR3 has 17 amino acids. Here the CDR3 DNA reads TGTGCCAGCAGCGAAGGAGGACAGTTCGAGAGCAATCAGCCCCAGCATTTT. Translating gives CASSEGGQFESNQPQHF.

The genes are TRBV5-1 and TRBJ1-4, with TRBD1 matching 7 bases. Germline trimming cut 7 bases from V and 4 bases from J; bases unmatched to any gene: 7. The germline CDR1 and CDR2 sequences are SGHRS and YFSETQ. This CDR3 region has 14 residues. The chain's CDR3 is CASALDRVNEKLFF. Written as DNA, the CDR3 is TGCGCCAGCGCTTTAGACAGGGTTAATGAAAAACTGTTTTTT.

The chain combines TRBV5-6 with TRBJ1-2; D may be TRBD1 (6 bases). CDR1 and CDR2 from the germline V gene are SGHDT and YYEEEE. Trimming shortened V by 1 base and J by 5 bases, and 18 bases separated the two germline ends. CDR3 size: 16 residues. The CDR3 here is CASSLRGAGVLYGYTF. The CDR3 region has the DNA TGTGCCAGCAGCTTGAGAGGCGCAGGGGTCCTTTATGGCTACACCTTC.

J is TRBJ2-5 and V is TRBV5-1, with TRBD1 matching over 10 bases. V dropped 3 bases and J dropped 2; count of bases not matched to a gene: 4. This CDR3 has 15 amino acids. Germline loops: CDR1 SGHRS, CDR2 YFSETQ. CDR3 loop: CASSSGQGGQETQYF. As DNA, the CDR3 is TGCGCCAGCAGCTCTGGACAGGGGGGACAAGAGACCCAGTACTTC.

In its sample, this clone was seen a few times. This chain connects TRBV7-9 to TRBJ1-2; D is unclear. This CDR3 is 15 amino acids long. Per germline, CDR1 SEHNR and CDR2 FQNEAQ (reference sequence). V was shortened by 9 bases and J by 0 bases, with 17 bases between the two germline ends. The CDR3 loop reads CASIPLSRSNYGYTF. The CDR3 DNA is TGTGCCAGTATCCCCTTATCGCGGTCTAACTATGGCTACACCTTC.

The genes are TRBV9 and TRBJ1-4, with TRBD1 matching 7 bases. After removal of 0 bases from V and 5 bases from J, the junction contained 4 bases not matched to a gene. The CDR3 covers 15 residues. From germline, CDR1 is SGDLS and CDR2 YYNGEE. CDR3 coding DNA: TGTGCCAGCAGCGTAGGACAGGGACGGAATGAAAAACTGTTTTTT. Protein: CASSVGQGRNEKLFF. The variable domain in full, with the rest retrieved from reference TRBV9 and TRBJ1-4, is DSGVTQTPKHLITATGQRVTLRCSPRSGDLSVYWYQQSLDQGLQFLIQYYNGEERAKGNILERFSAQQFPDLHSELNLSSLELGDSALYFCASSVGQGRNEKLFFGSGTQLSVL.

The chain is built from TRBV7-2 and TRBJ1-1; D is possibly TRBD1 (5 bases). CDR3 length: 15 amino acids. The germline V and J ends were trimmed by 1 base and 5 bases, with 14 bases remaining between them. Germline V gene data show CDR1 as SGHTA and CDR2 as FQGNSA. As DNA, the CDR3 is TGTGCCAGCAGCTTAGTCAGCCAGGGTTATACTGAAGCTTTCTTT. The encoded protein is CASSLVSQGYTEAFF.

The V and J genes are TRBV18 and TRBJ2-1, with D possibly matching TRBD1 (6 bases). The V gene lost 1 base and the J gene lost 7 bases, with 14 bases spanning the gap. Germline V lookup: CDR1 KGHSH, CDR2 LQKENI. The CDR3 has 15 residues. This CDR3 is CASSPRQDRGNEQFF. In nucleotides, the CDR3 is TGTGCCAGCTCACCACGACAGGACCGCGGGAATGAGCAGTTCTTC.

This sequence joins TRBV6-5 and TRBJ1-1, with D uncertain. From germline, CDR1 is MNHEY and CDR2 SVGAGI. Trimming left V 7 bases short and J 5 bases short, with 8 bases between. The CDR3 extends over 11 amino acids. The CDR3 DNA reads as TGTGCCAGCATTCGAGAGACTGAAGCTTTCTTT. Its translation: CASIRETEAFF.

V gene TRBV28 combines with J gene TRBJ2-1, with 7 bases lining up with TRBD2. The CDR3 totals 16 residues. V was clipped by 6 bases and J by 0 bases; unmatched bases: 8. Germline CDR1 reads MDHEN; CDR2 reads SYDVKM. Here the CDR3 DNA reads TGTGCCAGCAGAGGAGGGAGGGTGAGCTCCTACAATGAGCAGTTCTTC. Its translation is CASRGGRVSSYNEQFF. The complete variable domain, with remaining parts taken from reference TRBV28 and TRBJ2-1, reads DVKVTQSSRYLVKRTGEKVFLECVQDMDHENMFWYRQDPGLGLRLIYFSYDVKMKEKGDIPEGYSVSREKKERFSLILESASTNQTSMYLCASRGGRVSSYNEQFFGPGTRLTVL.

The J gene is TRBJ1-4, the V gene TRBV5-6; 10 bases are a match to TRBD1. V was pared by 2 bases and J by 8 bases, with 6 bases of the junction left unmatched. The CDR3 has 15 amino acids. Germline values: CDR1 SGHDT, CDR2 YYEEEE. The DNA for the CDR3 is TGTGCCAGCAGCTTAGCCGGGACAGGGGTAGAAAAACTGTTTTTT. Translated: CASSLAGTGVEKLFF.

This clone came up a few times. The V and J genes are TRBV6-6 and TRBJ2-7, with 12 bases fitting TRBD2. The CDR3 is 14 amino acids. Germline V gene sequence: CDR1 MNHNY, CDR2 SVGAGI (reference sequence). The V gene end was trimmed by 6 bases and the J gene end by 4 bases; junction bases not matched to a gene: 4. CDR3 protein: CASRETSGRYEQYF. The CDR3 nucleotides are TGTGCCAGCAGAGAAACTAGCGGGAGGTACGAGCAGTACTTC.

The rearrangement links TRBV9 to TRBJ2-1; a weak D match, TRBD2 (5 bases). Germline V CDR1 and CDR2: SGDLS, YYNGEE. The length of the CDR3 is 14 residues. Trimming took 3 bases from V and 7 from J, leaving 14 bases between them. CDR3 DNA: TGTGCCAGCAGCGGACGGACTCCCGGGAATGAGCAGTTCTTC. Amino acid sequence: CASSGRTPGNEQFF.

The J gene is TRBJ2-1, the V gene TRBV25-1; possibly TRBD2 for D (5 bases). CDR1 and CDR2 from the germline V gene are MGHDK and SYGVNS. This CDR3 contains 14 residues. With 2 bases removed from V and 10 bases from J, the gap between germline ends came to 15 bases. CDR3 nucleotide sequence: TGTGCCAGCAGTGAACTAGGGAGCACGCCAGAGCAGTTCTTC. Its translation: CASSELGSTPEQFF.

V and J are TRBV5-5 and TRBJ2-2, with 8 bases that match TRBD2. CDR3 length: 15 residues. J gave up 2 bases and V 6 bases, and 6 bases lay outside the gene matches. CDR1 is SGHKS and CDR2 is YYEKEE in the germline V gene (reference sequence). This CDR3 is CASMWGLVNTGELFF. The CDR3 DNA is TGTGCCAGCATGTGGGGACTAGTTAACACCGGGGAGCTGTTTTTT.

For this clone: The junction departs from germline at one end; a sequencing error may be responsible. J is TRBJ1-1 and V is TRBV5-1, with 9 nucleotides matching TRBD1. This CDR3 is built from 15 residues. Germline CDR1 and CDR2: SGHRS and YFSETQ. The CDR3 DNA follows: TGCGCCAGCAGCTATGGGGACAGGGTAACTCCCGGGACTCTCTTT. Translating it yields CASSYGDRVTPGTLF.

This chain joins TRBV7-2 and TRBJ1-5; D gene unclear. The CDR3 has 15 residues. V shed 5 bases and J shed 7 bases, with 18 bases lying between them. From germline, CDR1 is SGHTA and CDR2 FQGNSA. The CDR3 DNA is TGTGCCAGCAGCGTCACCCGGGATCCGGGGCAGCCCCAGCATTTT. This codes for CASSVTRDPGQPQHF.

V gene TRBV2 combines with J gene TRBJ2-7, with D perhaps TRBD2 (6 bases). Trimming pared 6 bases from V and 6 bases from J, leaving 15 bases between. This CDR3 has 13 amino acids. Germline CDR1 is SNHLY and CDR2 is FYNNEI. The CDR3 is CASRAGSGGEQYF. Written as DNA, the CDR3 is TGTGCCAGCAGAGCGGGTTCCGGAGGCGAGCAGTACTTC.

The chain combines TRBV7-2 with TRBJ1-2; tentative D call: TRBD1 (6 bases). Germline V gene data show CDR1 as SGHTA and CDR2 as FQGNSA. Between the trimmed V and J ends, which lost 1 base and 7 bases, there was a span of 19 bases. CDR3 length equals 16 residues. CDR3 amino acids: CASSLGRDISTGGYTF. The CDR3 DNA reads TGTGCCAGCAGCTTAGGAAGGGACATTTCGACAGGTGGCTACACCTTC. Full variable domain (remainder filled in from reference TRBV7-2 and TRBJ1-2): GAGVSQSPSNKVTEKGKDVELRCDPISGHTALYWYRQSLGQGLEFLIYFQGNSAPDKSGLPSDRFSAERTGGSVSTLTIQRTQQEDSAVYLCASSLGRDISTGGYTFGSGTRLTVV.

This clone was picked up one time. The gene calls are TRBV5-1 and TRBJ1-5; a possible D gene is TRBD1 (6 bases). Germline V gene sequence: CDR1 SGHRS, CDR2 YFSETQ. CDR3 length: 14 residues. V was cut by 4 bases and J by 4 bases, with 12 bases left in between. CDR3 loop: CASSPWDTNQPQHF. DNA of the CDR3: TGCGCCAGCAGCCCATGGGACACAAATCAGCCCCAGCATTTT.

This chain links TRBV5-8 with TRBJ2-2; D is unclear. Trimming pared 2 bases from V and 1 base from J, leaving 9 bases between. This CDR3 has 15 amino acids. Per germline, CDR1 SGHTS and CDR2 YDEGEE. The CDR3 is CASSFLSGNTGELFF. Here the CDR3 DNA reads TGTGCCAGCAGCTTTTTATCCGGGAACACCGGGGAGCTGTTTTTT.

This chain uses TRBV5-5 with TRBJ1-1, with D perhaps matching TRBD1 (5 bases). The CDR3 length is 13 residues. The ends were cut back, 4 bases at V and 1 base at J, with 8 bases in the middle. CDR1 and CDR2 (germline): SGHKS, YYEKEE (reference sequence). Here the CDR3 DNA reads TGTGCCAGCAGCACCCAGGGGAACACTGAAGCTTTCTTT. Translated, it gives CASSTQGNTEAFF.